This entry describes one T cell receptor beta chain. The antigen is unknown. Trimming cost V 6 bases and J 5 bases, with 13 bases left between them. The CDR3 extends over 13 amino acids. From germline, CDR1 is SGHTA and CDR2 FQGNSA. This sample was taken from a study of blood T cells in healthy people across ages. Regarding the study as a whole: Roughly linear declines in TCR beta diversity per million T cells occurred with age.

It was with a sample-barcoded 5' primer and a J-beta primer mix that a second PCR of roughly 6 to 12 cycles was run. TCRdb independently ran MiXCR on the 5' RACE reads; one entry per CDR3 protein. The sample holds over 600,000 distinct CDR3 sequences, 40% to 50% seen once. Sample donors were healthy Caucasian individuals that came from Russia, aged about 6 to 100. The chain is built from TRBV7-2 and TRBJ2-5; a possible D gene is TRBD1 (5 bases). The sequenced sample was blood. The receptor comes from a man of 80 years or more in good health. The CDR3 bases are TGTGCCAGCAGTTCAATGTGGGGCGAGACCCAGTACTTC. This gives the protein CASSSMWGETQYF.